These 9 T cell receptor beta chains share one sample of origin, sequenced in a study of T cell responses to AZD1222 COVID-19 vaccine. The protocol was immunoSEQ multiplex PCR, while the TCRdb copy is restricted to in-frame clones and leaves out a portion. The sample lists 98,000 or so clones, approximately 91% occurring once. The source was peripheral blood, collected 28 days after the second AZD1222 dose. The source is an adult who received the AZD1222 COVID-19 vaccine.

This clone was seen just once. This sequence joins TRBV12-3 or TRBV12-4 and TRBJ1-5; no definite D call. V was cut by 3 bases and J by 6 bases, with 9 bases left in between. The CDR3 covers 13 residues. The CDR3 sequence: CASSFFHGQPQHF. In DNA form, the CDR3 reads TGTGCCAGCAGTTTTTTTCACGGTCAGCCCCAGCATTTT.

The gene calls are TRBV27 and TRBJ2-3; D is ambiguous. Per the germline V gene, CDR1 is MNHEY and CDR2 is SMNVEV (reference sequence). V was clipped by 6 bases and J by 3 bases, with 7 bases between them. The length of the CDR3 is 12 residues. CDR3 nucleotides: TGTGCCAGCAGGGCGGTAACAGATACGCAGTATTTT. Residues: CASRAVTDTQYF.

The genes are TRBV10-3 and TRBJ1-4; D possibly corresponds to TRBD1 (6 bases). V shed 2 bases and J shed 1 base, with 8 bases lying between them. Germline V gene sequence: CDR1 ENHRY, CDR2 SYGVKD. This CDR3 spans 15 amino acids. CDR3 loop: CAISERGQTNEKLFF. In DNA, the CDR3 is TGTGCCATCAGTGAGCGGGGACAAACTAATGAAAAACTGTTTTTT.

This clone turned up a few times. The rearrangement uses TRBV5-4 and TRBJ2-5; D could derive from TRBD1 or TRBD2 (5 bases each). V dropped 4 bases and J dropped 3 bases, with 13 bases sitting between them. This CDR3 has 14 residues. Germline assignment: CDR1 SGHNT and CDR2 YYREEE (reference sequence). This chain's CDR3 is CASSRAGREETQYF. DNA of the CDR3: TGTGCCAGCAGCCGGGCGGGCAGGGAAGAGACCCAGTACTTC.

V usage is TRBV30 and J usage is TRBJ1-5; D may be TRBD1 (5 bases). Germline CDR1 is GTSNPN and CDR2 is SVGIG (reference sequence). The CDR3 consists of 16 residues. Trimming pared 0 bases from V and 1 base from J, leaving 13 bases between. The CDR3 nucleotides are TGTGCCTGGAGTGTTGAGGGGACGGTGAGCAATCAGCCCCAGCATTTT. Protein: CAWSVEGTVSNQPQHF.

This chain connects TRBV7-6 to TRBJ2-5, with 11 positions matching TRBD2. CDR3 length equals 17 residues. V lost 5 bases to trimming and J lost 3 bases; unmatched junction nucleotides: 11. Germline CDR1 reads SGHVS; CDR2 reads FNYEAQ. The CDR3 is CASSLLAGGPEEETQYF. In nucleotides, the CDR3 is TGTGCCAGCAGCCTGTTAGCGGGAGGGCCGGAGGAAGAGACCCAGTACTTC.

The CDR3 DNA follows: TGCGCCAGCAGCCAAGTATCGGGCAGCCCGGAGGGGACCCAGTACTTC. Translated: CASSQVSGSPEGTQYF. The chain links TRBV4-1 to TRBJ2-5; tentatively, D is TRBD2 (6 bases). Germline CDR1 and CDR2: MGHRA and YSYEKL. V was clipped by 1 base and J by 7 bases, with 19 bases between them. This CDR3 is 16 amino acids long.

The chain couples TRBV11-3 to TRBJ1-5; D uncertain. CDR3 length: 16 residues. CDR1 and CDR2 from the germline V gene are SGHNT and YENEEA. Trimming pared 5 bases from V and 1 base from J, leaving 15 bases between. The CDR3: CASSRERGRSNQPQHF. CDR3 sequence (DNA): TGTGCCAGCAGCCGGGAGAGAGGGAGGAGCAATCAGCCCCAGCATTTT.

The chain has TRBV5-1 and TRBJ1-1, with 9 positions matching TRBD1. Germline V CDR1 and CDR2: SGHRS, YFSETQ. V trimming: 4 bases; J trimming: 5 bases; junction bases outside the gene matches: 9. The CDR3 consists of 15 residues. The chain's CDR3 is CASSGMDRGYTEAFF. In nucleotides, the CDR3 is TGCGCCAGCAGCGGCATGGACAGGGGATATACTGAAGCTTTCTTT.